Below are 16 T cell receptor beta chains sequenced from a single sample in a study of T cell responses to AZD1222 COVID-19 vaccine. Libraries were prepared by immunoSEQ multiplex PCR; TCRdb keeps only in-frame clonotypes and omits some of them. The data show about 100,000 clones, approximately 87% seen once. The sample here was peripheral blood, taken on day 0 of AZD1222 vaccination. The receptors here all came from an adult in good health.

The rearrangement joins TRBV6-4 to TRBJ1-1, with a weak D call TRBD1 (5 bases). CDR3 size: 13 residues. CDR1 and CDR2 (germline): MRHNA, SNTAGT. V lost 6 bases and J lost 3, with 11 bases in between. In nucleotides, the CDR3 is TGTGCCAGCAGCCTACAGGAGGACACTGAAGCTTTCTTT. It encodes CASSLQEDTEAFF.

The gene calls are TRBV4-2 and TRBJ1-2, with TRBD1 as a possible D gene (5 bases). CDR3 length: 14 residues. The V end lost 0 bases, the J end lost 4 bases, and 9 bases lay between the germline ends. Germline CDR1 is LGHNA and CDR2 is YNFKEQ. CDR3 bases: TGTGCCAGCAGCCAAGATACGGACACCTATGGCTACACCTTC. Translated: CASSQDTDTYGYTF.

The V gene is TRBV7-9, the J gene TRBJ2-7; 8 bases line up with TRBD2. Germline CDR1 is SEHNR and CDR2 is FQNEAQ (reference sequence). This CDR3 is 15 amino acids long. V shed 5 bases, J shed 1 base, and the junction held 7 bases outside the gene matches. The CDR3 sequence: CASSRGTSGSYEQYF. CDR3 in DNA: TGTGCCAGCAGCCGCGGCACTAGCGGATCCTACGAGCAGTACTTC.

The chain couples TRBV11-3 to TRBJ1-3; D remains ambiguous. CDR3 length: 15 amino acids. Germline V CDR1 and CDR2: SGHNT, YENEEA. V was cut by 5 bases and J by 0 bases, with 11 bases left in between. This CDR3 reads CASSIQKASGNTIYF. The CDR3 nucleotides read TGTGCCAGCAGCATCCAGAAGGCCTCTGGAAACACCATATATTTT.

This clone was detected once. The rearrangement links TRBV29-1 to TRBJ2-3, with a tentative D call TRBD2 (6 bases). The CDR3 sequence is 14 residues long. Germline CDR1 and CDR2: SQVTM and ANQGSEA. The ends were cut back, 6 bases at V and 5 bases at J, with 18 bases in the middle. The CDR3 region has the DNA TGCAGCGTCCAACTAGCCGGAGCGAGAGATACGCAGTATTTT. Its translation is CSVQLAGARDTQYF.

This sequence joins TRBV10-3 and TRBJ2-7; 7 bases line up with TRBD2. V gave up 6 bases and J gave up 4 bases; unmatched junction bases: 3. The CDR3 spans 12 residues. Germline loops: CDR1 ENHRY, CDR2 SYGVKD. The CDR3 coding sequence is TGTGCCATCAGCGAGGGACTATACGAGCAGTACTTC. Its translation is CAISEGLYEQYF.

The rearrangement uses TRBV7-2 and TRBJ1-2, with 9 positions matching TRBD1. Trimming at V came to 5 bases and at J to 4 bases, leaving 8 bases not matched to a gene. The germline V gene has CDR1 SGHTA and CDR2 FQGNSA. CDR3 length: 15 amino acids. In nucleotides, the CDR3 is TGTGCCAGCAGCAACACAGGGGGCGGGGGCTATGGCTACACCTTC. This gives the protein CASSNTGGGGYGYTF. The variable domain in full, completed from reference TRBV7-2 and TRBJ1-2, reads GAGVSQSPSNKVTEKGKDVELRCDPISGHTALYWYRQSLGQGLEFLIYFQGNSAPDKSGLPSDRFSAERTGGSVSTLTIQRTQQEDSAVYLCASSNTGGGGYGYTFGSGTRLTVV.

The rearrangement uses TRBV7-3 and TRBJ2-7; D might be TRBD1 (5 bases). V was cut by 2 bases and J by 5 bases, with 16 bases left in between. Germline V lookup: CDR1 SGHTA, CDR2 FQGTGA. The CDR3 runs to 15 residues. The CDR3 region has the DNA TGTGCCAGCAGCTTACTCGTCAGGGCCGGAAACGAGCAGTACTTC. Encoded protein: CASSLLVRAGNEQYF. Looking up the rest from reference TRBV7-3 and TRBJ2-7 gives the full variable domain: GAGVSQTPSNKVTEKGKYVELRCDPISGHTALYWYRQSLGQGPEFLIYFQGTGAADDSGLPNDRFFAVRPEGSVSTLKIQRTERGDSAVYLCASSLLVRAGNEQYFGPGTRLTVT.

The genes are TRBV9 and TRBJ2-3, with a tentative D call TRBD2 (5 bases). Germline CDR1 reads SGDLS; CDR2 reads YYNGEE. CDR3 length: 16 amino acids. Between the trimmed V and J ends, which lost 0 bases and 4 bases, there was a span of 15 bases. CDR3 in DNA: TGTGCCAGCAGCGTAGATGGAGGATCAAGGTCAGATACGCAGTATTTT. This gives the protein CASSVDGGSRSDTQYF.

The chain couples TRBV5-1 to TRBJ2-2; D gene ambiguous. The CDR3 consists of 15 residues. V lost 1 base, J lost 3 bases, and 10 bases lay in between. CDR1 SGHRS and CDR2 YFSETQ come from the germline V gene. The CDR3 loop reads CASSLPLQDTGELFF. The CDR3 DNA follows: TGCGCCAGCAGCTTGCCCCTCCAAGACACCGGGGAGCTGTTTTTT.

V gene TRBV7-2 combines with J gene TRBJ1-6; D gene unclear. The CDR3 has 15 amino acids. CDR1 and CDR2 (germline): SGHTA, FQGNSA. V was trimmed by 3 bases and J by 9 bases, leaving 15 bases between them. CDR3 region: CASSFSIILGSPLHF. The DNA for the CDR3 is TGTGCCAGCAGCTTTAGTATCATCTTGGGTTCACCCCTCCACTTT. Complete variable domain (other parts from reference TRBV7-2 and TRBJ1-6): GAGVSQSPSNKVTEKGKDVELRCDPISGHTALYWYRQSLGQGLEFLIYFQGNSAPDKSGLPSDRFSAERTGGSVSTLTIQRTQQEDSAVYLCASSFSIILGSPLHFGNGTRLTVT.

The chain links TRBV6-1 to TRBJ2-1; unclear D gene. The CDR3 covers 15 residues. With 0 bases removed from V and 2 bases from J, the gap between germline ends came to 8 bases. Germline CDR1 is MNHNS and CDR2 is SASEGT. CDR3 region: CASSEARVPYNEQFF. The CDR3 nucleotides are TGTGCCAGCAGTGAAGCTCGCGTTCCCTACAATGAGCAGTTCTTC.

Of note for this clone: Different DNA sequences within this sample yield the same CDR3. The chain recombines TRBV7-9 with TRBJ1-1; D possibly corresponds to TRBD1 (5 bases). Trimming took off 5 bases at V and 1 base at J, with 8 bases between the two ends. Per germline, CDR1 SEHNR and CDR2 FQNEAQ (reference sequence). This CDR3 comprises 13 residues. The CDR3 sequence: CASSPQGNTEAFF. The CDR3 bases are TGTGCCAGCAGCCCTCAGGGGAACACTGAAGCTTTCTTT.

J is TRBJ2-7 and V is TRBV29-1; D may match TRBD1 or TRBD2 (5 bases each). The CDR3 contains 14 residues. V shed 4 bases and J shed 4 bases, with 17 bases lying between them. Germline loops: CDR1 SQVTM, CDR2 ANQGSEA. This CDR3 is CSVAGTLNGYEQYF. CDR3 DNA sequence: TGCAGCGTTGCCGGGACCCTTAATGGATACGAGCAGTACTTC.

The rearrangement uses TRBV5-1 and TRBJ2-6; D unresolved. With 7 bases removed from V and 0 bases from J, the gap between germline ends came to 8 bases. The V gene's germline CDR1 is SGHRS and CDR2 YFSETQ. The length of the CDR3 is 14 residues. Here the CDR3 DNA reads TGCGCCAGCTCTGGTAGCTCTGGGGCCAACGTCCTGACTTTC. Protein sequence: CASSGSSGANVLTF.

As to this clone: Compared with germline, one end of the junction differs, possibly owing to a read error. At the DNA level, this CDR3 is encoded by other sequences in the same sample as well. This chain uses TRBV7-9 with TRBJ2-3, with D tentatively TRBD1 (5 bases). Germline V lookup: CDR1 SEHNR, CDR2 FQNEAQ (reference sequence). This CDR3 contains 16 residues. DNA for the CDR3: TGTGCCAGCAGCTTAGTGAGGACAACTGGCACAGATACACAGTATTTT. Its translation is CASSLVRTTGTDTQYF.